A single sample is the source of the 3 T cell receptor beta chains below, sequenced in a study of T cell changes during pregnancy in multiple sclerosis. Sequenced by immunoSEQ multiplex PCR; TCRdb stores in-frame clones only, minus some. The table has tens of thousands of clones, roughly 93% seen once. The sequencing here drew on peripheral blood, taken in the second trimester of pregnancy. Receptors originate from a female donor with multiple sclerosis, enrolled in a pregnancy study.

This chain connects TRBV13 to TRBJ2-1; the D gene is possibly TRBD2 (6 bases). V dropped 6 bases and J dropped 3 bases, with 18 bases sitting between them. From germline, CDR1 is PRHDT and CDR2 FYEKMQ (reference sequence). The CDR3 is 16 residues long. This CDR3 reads CASSHGTLTFYNEQFF. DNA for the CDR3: TGTGCCAGCAGTCACGGGACTCTTACGTTCTACAATGAGCAGTTCTTC. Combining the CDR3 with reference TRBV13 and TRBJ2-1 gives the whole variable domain AAGVIQSPRHLIKEKRETATLKCYPIPRHDTVYWYQQGPGQDPQFLISFYEKMQSDKGSIPDRFSAQQFSDYHSELNMSSLELGDSALYFCASSHGTLTFYNEQFFGPGTRLTVL.

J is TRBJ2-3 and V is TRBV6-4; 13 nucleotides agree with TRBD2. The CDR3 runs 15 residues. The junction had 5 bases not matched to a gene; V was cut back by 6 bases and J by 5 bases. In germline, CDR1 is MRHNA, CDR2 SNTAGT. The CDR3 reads CASSRTSGSVDTQYF. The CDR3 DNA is TGTGCCAGCAGCCGGACTAGCGGGAGTGTAGATACGCAGTATTTT.

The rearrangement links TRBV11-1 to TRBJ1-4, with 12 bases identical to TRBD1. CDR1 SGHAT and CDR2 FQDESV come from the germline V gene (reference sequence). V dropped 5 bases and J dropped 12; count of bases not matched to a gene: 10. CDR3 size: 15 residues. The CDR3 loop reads CASSHTTGQGAELFF. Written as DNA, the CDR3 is TGTGCCAGCAGCCATACAACGGGACAGGGGGCAGAACTGTTTTTT.